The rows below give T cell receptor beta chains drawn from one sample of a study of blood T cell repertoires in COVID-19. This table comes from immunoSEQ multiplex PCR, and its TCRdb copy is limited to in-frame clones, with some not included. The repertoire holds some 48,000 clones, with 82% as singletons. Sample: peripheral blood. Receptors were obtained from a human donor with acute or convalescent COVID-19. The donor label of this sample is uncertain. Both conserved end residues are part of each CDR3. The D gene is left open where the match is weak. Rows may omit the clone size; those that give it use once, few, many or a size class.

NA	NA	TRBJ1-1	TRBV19	CASSIGQGTEEAFF	TGTGCCAGTAGTATAGGGCAGGGAACAGAGGAAGCTTTCTTT
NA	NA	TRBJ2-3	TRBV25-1	CASNEGRDGRDTQYF	TGTGCCAGCAATGAGGGCAGGGATGGTAGAGATACGCAGTATTTT
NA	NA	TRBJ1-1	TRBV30	CAWTKNTEAFF	TGTGCCTGGACCAAGAACACTGAAGCTTTCTTT
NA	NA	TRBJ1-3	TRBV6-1	CASSETARSGNTIYF	TGTGCCAGCAGTGAAACGGCCAGGTCTGGAAACACCATATATTTT
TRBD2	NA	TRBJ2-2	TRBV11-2	CASSLEWPSGGDGELFF	TGTGCCAGCAGCTTAGAGTGGCCTAGCGGGGGCGACGGGGAGCTGTTTTTT
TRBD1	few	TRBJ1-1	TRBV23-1	CASSQRSGQGALRTEAFF	TGCGCCAGCAGTCAAAGGTCAGGACAGGGGGCGCTTAGGACTGAAGCTTTCTTT
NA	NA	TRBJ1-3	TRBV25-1	CASSELYSGNTIYF	TGTGCCAGCAGTGAGCTCTACTCTGGAAACACCATATATTTT
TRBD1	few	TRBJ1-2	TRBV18	CASSPGTATLGYGYTF	TGTGCCAGCTCACCCGGGACAGCCACCCTCGGCTATGGCTACACCTTC
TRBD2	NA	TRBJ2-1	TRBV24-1	CATSDPRTSGNEQFF	TGTGCCACCAGTGACCCACGGACTAGCGGGAATGAGCAGTTCTTC
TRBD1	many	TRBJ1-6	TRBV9	CASSPRTGENSPLHF	TGTGCCAGCAGCCCGCGGACAGGGGAAAATTCACCCCTCCACTTT
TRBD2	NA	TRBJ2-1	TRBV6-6	CASSRPSLAGGPGPDEQFF	TGTGCCAGCAGTCGCCCAAGTCTAGCGGGGGGGCCAGGACCCGATGAGCAGTTCTTC
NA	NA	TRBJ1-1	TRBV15	CATSGGRMNTEAFF	TGTGCCACCAGCGGGGGCAGGATGAACACTGAAGCTTTCTTT
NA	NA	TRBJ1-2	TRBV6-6	CASITSGSYGYTF	TGTGCCAGCATAACATCAGGGTCTTATGGCTACACCTTC
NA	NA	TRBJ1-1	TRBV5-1	CASRPEQGNTEAFF	TGCGCCAGCAGGCCGGAACAGGGTAACACTGAAGCTTTCTTT
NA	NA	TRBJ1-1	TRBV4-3	CASSQDVSGRAEAFF	TGCGCCAGCAGCCAAGATGTTTCCGGCCGGGCTGAAGCTTTCTTT
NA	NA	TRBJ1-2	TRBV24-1	CATSGGGSGYTF	TGTGCCACCTCGGGTGGTGGATCTGGCTACACCTTC